This entry describes one T cell receptor beta chain. The sample holds other DNA sequences that translate to the same CDR3. The germline CDR1 and CDR2 sequences are SEHNR and FQNEAQ (reference sequence). Trimming removed 1 base from V and 4 bases from J, with 10 bases in between. The CDR3 has 14 amino acids. This record belongs to a study of blood T cell repertoires in COVID-19. Clones were sequenced by immunoSEQ multiplex PCR, and TCRdb holds only the in-frame ones, with some missing. The data contain more than 60,000 clones, roughly 82% of them seen just once; the ten biggest clones take up roughly 10%.

The chain links TRBV7-9 to TRBJ1-1; D remains ambiguous. This TCR derives from a man between 60 and 75 years old with acute or convalescent COVID-19. The specimen was peripheral blood. The CDR3 DNA reads TGTGCCAGCAGCTTAGGCTGGGGAGGCACTGAAGCTTTCTTT. Residues: CASSLGWGGTEAFF.